This T cell receptor beta chain was obtained from a study of cytomegalovirus exposure and HLA in healthy donors. Overall study findings and caveats: What a later analysis reportedly showed was that an Asian-associated ancestry cluster had fewer N-insertions than the approximately 670-donor mean. Further analysis was carried out later, and it showed several of the most significant clusters appearing linked to common viral pathogens. Sequencing likely caused a cluster of highly shared sequence variants.

Comment on this clone: The antigen is undetermined. Since no conserved phenylalanine or tryptophan closes the CDR3, a read error is the likely cause.

Primers included in the PCR were 60 Vbeta and 13 Jbeta primers. Profiled with immunoSEQ multiplex PCR; TCRdb holds only in-frame clones, not every one. Of 57,000 or so clones listed, about 80% are singletons. The CDR3 is 15 residues long. The junction had 10 bases not matched to a gene; V was cut back by 7 bases and J by 0 bases. The germline CDR1 and CDR2 sequences are SGDLS and YYNGEE. V usage is TRBV9 and J usage is TRBJ2-7; 7 bases line up with TRBD1. Sequenced material: PBMCs. The origin of this receptor is a man over 45 in good health and CMV-seropositive. The CDR3 DNA sequence: TGTGCCAGCCGCTCACAGGGGACCAGCTCCTACGAGCAGTACTAC. Translated, it gives CASRSQGTSSYEQYY.